The next 14 T cell receptor beta chains were all read from a single sample in a study of OX40 agonist ivuxolimab in advanced cancers. Sequenced by immunoSEQ multiplex PCR; TCRdb stores in-frame clones only, minus some. This table holds approximately 79,000 clones, around 87% found once. The input for sequencing was CD4+ or CD8+ T cells sorted from blood, taken in a trial of the OX40 agonist ivuxolimab. These receptors all stem from an adult with an advanced solid tumor such as melanoma, head and neck, liver or kidney cancer.

This clone was seen once. This chain connects TRBV29-1 to TRBJ1-2, with D perhaps matching TRBD1 (6 bases). In germline, CDR1 is SQVTM, CDR2 ANQGSEA. The CDR3 consists of 13 residues. V was trimmed by 6 bases and J by 6 bases, leaving 17 bases between them. The CDR3 DNA reads as TGCAGCGTAATGGACAGAGATACCGATGGCTACACCTTC. This encodes CSVMDRDTDGYTF.

V usage is TRBV10-3 and J usage is TRBJ2-3, with TRBD2 identical over 13 bases. Germline V gives CDR1 ENHRY, CDR2 SYGVKD. CDR3 length: 18 amino acids. V shed 2 bases, J shed 1 base, and the junction held 6 bases outside the gene matches. The CDR3 loop reads CAISEALLAGGGTDTQYF. DNA of the CDR3: TGTGCCATCAGTGAGGCCTTACTAGCGGGGGGGGGCACAGATACGCAGTATTTT.

V usage is TRBV7-2 and J usage is TRBJ2-1, with D hard to call. CDR3 length equals 13 residues. Trimming took off 1 base at V and 9 bases at J, with 10 bases between the two ends. Germline-derived CDR1 and CDR2 are SGHTA and FQGNSA. CDR3 DNA sequence: TGTGCCAGCAGCTTAGAAATAGCCAGTGAGCAGTTCTTC. Translating gives CASSLEIASEQFF. The full variable domain, rest sourced from reference TRBV7-2 and TRBJ2-1, is GAGVSQSPSNKVTEKGKDVELRCDPISGHTALYWYRQSLGQGLEFLIYFQGNSAPDKSGLPSDRFSAERTGGSVSTLTIQRTQQEDSAVYLCASSLEIASEQFFGPGTRLTVL.

The chain is built from TRBV5-6 and TRBJ1-6, with 9 bases that match TRBD1. V shed 0 bases, J shed 9 bases, and the junction held 4 bases outside the gene matches. Germline values: CDR1 SGHDT, CDR2 YYEEEE. The CDR3 covers 15 residues. CDR3 in DNA: TGTGCCAGCAGCTTGGGGGACAGGGATTTTTCACCCCTCCACTTT. As protein: CASSLGDRDFSPLHF. Complete variable domain (other parts from reference TRBV5-6 and TRBJ1-6): DAGVTQSPTHLIKTRGQQVTLRCSPKSGHDTVSWYQQALGQGPQFIFQYYEEEERQRGNFPDRFSGHQFPNYSSELNVNALLLGDSALYLCASSLGDRDFSPLHFGNGTRLTVT.

This clone was detected once. The DNA for the CDR3 is TGTGCCAGCAGTCCGGGGGACGTCGGAAATTCACCCCTCCACTTT. Its translation: CASSPGDVGNSPLHF. The chain employs TRBV28 and TRBJ1-6, with D possibly matching TRBD1 (5 bases). Trimming stripped 5 bases from V and 7 bases from J, with 15 bases between. The CDR3 loop spans 15 amino acids. CDR1 MDHEN and CDR2 SYDVKM come from the germline V gene. The variable domain in full, completed from reference TRBV28 and TRBJ1-6, reads DVKVTQSSRYLVKRTGEKVFLECVQDMDHENMFWYRQDPGLGLRLIYFSYDVKMKEKGDIPEGYSVSREKKERFSLILESASTNQTSMYLCASSPGDVGNSPLHFGNGTRLTVT.

This chain joins TRBV2 and TRBJ2-1, with D unresolved. CDR1 is SNHLY, CDR2 FYNNEI, per germline. The CDR3 is 11 amino acids. V was shortened by 5 bases and J by 6 bases, with 5 bases between the two germline ends. CDR3 coding DNA: TGTGCCAGCAGTAAGGTCAATGAGCAGTTCTTC. The encoded protein is CASSKVNEQFF.

The genes are TRBV18 and TRBJ2-5; 10 bases map to TRBD1. The trim removed 5 bases at V and 4 bases at J, leaving 7 bases unmatched. This CDR3 comprises 15 residues. The germline V gene has CDR1 KGHSH and CDR2 LQKENI. The CDR3 is CASSRDRGPGETQYF. Written as DNA, the CDR3 is TGTGCCAGCTCAAGGGACAGGGGACCGGGAGAGACCCAGTACTTC. The full variable domain, completed using reference TRBV18 and TRBJ2-5, is NAGVMQNPRHLVRRRGQEARLRCSPMKGHSHVYWYRQLPEEGLKFMVYLQKENIIDESGMPKERFSAEFPKEGPSILRIQQVVRGDSAAYFCASSRDRGPGETQYFGPGTRLLVL.

This clone showed up just once. The chain combines TRBV6-5 with TRBJ1-5; 7 bases align to TRBD1. V was clipped by 6 bases and J by 7 bases; unmatched bases: 6. The germline gives CDR1 MNHEY, CDR2 SVGAGI. The CDR3 runs to 13 residues. The CDR3 DNA is TGTGCCAGCAGAACAGGGGTGGGACAGCCCCAGCATTTT. Amino acid sequence: CASRTGVGQPQHF.

The chain joins TRBV6-5 to TRBJ1-1, with 8 bases that match TRBD1. CDR3 size: 13 residues. From germline, CDR1 is MNHEY and CDR2 SVGAGI. V lost 11 bases, J lost 5 bases, and 10 bases stayed unmatched. The CDR3 spells CAGGGTGGTEAFF. Here the CDR3 DNA reads TGTGCCGGGGGTGGGACAGGAGGTACTGAAGCTTTCTTT.

V gene TRBV7-8 combines with J gene TRBJ1-1; TRBD1 matches at 7 bases. The CDR3 consists of 15 residues. V dropped 4 bases and J dropped 2; count of bases not matched to a gene: 7. CDR1 SGHVS and CDR2 FQNEAQ come from the germline V gene. In nucleotides, the CDR3 is TGTGCCAGCAGCTCACAGGGGAGCGTAAACACTGAAGCTTTCTTT. Residues: CASSSQGSVNTEAFF.

This chain connects TRBV10-3 to TRBJ2-7, with D maybe TRBD2 (5 bases). Germline V gene lookup returns CDR1 ENHRY and CDR2 SYGVKD. Trimming stripped 2 bases from V and 4 bases from J, with 6 bases between. The CDR3 runs 12 residues. The CDR3 DNA reads as TGTGCCATCAGTGAGACGGGGTACGAGCAGTACTTC. Translation gives CAISETGYEQYF.

The chain carries TRBV28 and TRBJ1-5; D perhaps matches TRBD1 (6 bases). Germline loops: CDR1 MDHEN, CDR2 SYDVKM. This CDR3 contains 15 residues. Deletions cut 6 bases from V and 1 base from J, with 13 bases between. The CDR3 nucleotides are TGTGCCAGCAGGTTACAGGGTGGGAGCAATCAGCCCCAGCATTTT. This translates into CASRLQGGSNQPQHF.

This clone was seen only once. V and J are TRBV11-2 and TRBJ1-1; the D is unclear. The CDR3 spans 12 residues. Trimming cost V 5 bases and J 5 bases, with 9 bases left between them. The germline gives CDR1 SGHAT, CDR2 FQNNGV. The chain's CDR3 is CASSRSRTEAFF. CDR3 nucleotides: TGTGCCAGCAGCCGGAGCCGGACTGAAGCTTTCTTT.

This sequence joins TRBV18 and TRBJ2-3; 8 bases are a match to TRBD1. The germline gives CDR1 KGHSH, CDR2 LQKENI. CDR3 size: 15 residues. V lost 3 bases to trimming and J lost 3 bases; unmatched junction nucleotides: 5. CDR3 amino acids: CASSPGQVGTDTQYF. The CDR3 nucleotides are TGTGCCAGCTCACCGGGACAGGTGGGGACAGATACGCAGTATTTT.